These T cell receptor beta chains were read from a single sample in a study of T cell repertoires in cytomegalovirus infection. These receptors have no identified antigens. TCRdb independently ran MiXCR on the reads; one entry per CDR3 protein. Counted here are some 900,000 distinct CDR3 sequences, approximately 32% occurring once; the ten biggest clones make up over 10%. The starting material was cultured CD8+ T cells from PBMCs, obtained from culture after CMV antigen stimulation. The receptors stem from a human donor in good health (CMV status not recorded). Some clones in this sample may be carry-over from other donors' samples. CDR3s include the opening cysteine and the closing phenylalanine or tryptophan. Each record gives: clone size, J gene, D gene, V gene, CDR3 protein, CDR3 DNA. The D gene is left open where the match is weak. Some rows have no size entry. The others give once, few or many, or a class for an expanded clone.

clone_size: few; j_call: TRBJ2-2; d_call: .; v_call: TRBV6-1; cdr3_aa: CASSEYAAGAYTGELFF; cdr3_nt: TGTGCCAGCAGTGAATATGCCGCAGGGGCCTACACCGGGGAGCTGTTTTTT
clone_size: once; j_call: TRBJ2-3; d_call: .; v_call: TRBV24-1; cdr3_aa: CATSVPVFGTDTQYF; cdr3_nt: TGTGCCACCAGTGTTCCCGTTTTTGGCACAGATACGCAGTATTTT
clone_size: once; j_call: TRBJ2-3; d_call: .; v_call: TRBV27; cdr3_aa: CASSLSLRGGQNTQYF; cdr3_nt: TGTGCCAGCAGTTTATCGCTCCGGGGAGGACAAAATACGCAGTATTTT
clone_size: .; j_call: TRBJ2-7; d_call: .; v_call: TRBV5-8; cdr3_aa: CASSFLSAYPSDEQYF; cdr3_nt: TGTGCCAGCAGCTTTTTATCGGCCTACCCTTCGGACGAGCAGTACTTC
clone_size: .; j_call: TRBJ1-1; d_call: .; v_call: TRBV6-1; cdr3_aa: CASSWDIRNTEAFF; cdr3_nt: TGTGCCAGCAGTTGGGACATTCGGAACACTGAAGCTTTCTTT
clone_size: .; j_call: TRBJ1-2; d_call: TRBD1; v_call: TRBV7-9; cdr3_aa: CASSQMGQDNYGYTF; cdr3_nt: TGTGCCAGCAGCCAGATGGGACAGGATAACTATGGCTACACCTTC
clone_size: once; j_call: TRBJ2-1; d_call: .; v_call: TRBV24-1; cdr3_aa: CATSDQHPGRYNEQFF; cdr3_nt: TGTGCCACCAGTGATCAGCACCCGGGGAGATACAATGAGCAGTTCTTC
clone_size: many; j_call: TRBJ1-1; d_call: .; v_call: TRBV7-9; cdr3_aa: CASSSSRTGNTEAFF; cdr3_nt: TGTGCCAGCAGCTCTTCAAGGACGGGCAACACTGAAGCTTTCTTT
clone_size: few; j_call: TRBJ2-1; d_call: .; v_call: TRBV19; cdr3_aa: CATLDRSSYNEQFF; cdr3_nt: TGTGCCACCTTAGACAGGAGCTCCTACAATGAGCAGTTCTTC
clone_size: .; j_call: TRBJ2-1; d_call: TRBD2; v_call: TRBV6-2/TRBV6-3; cdr3_aa: CASTRTSDPYNEQFF; cdr3_nt: TGTGCCAGCACCCGAACTAGCGATCCCTACAATGAGCAGTTCTTC
clone_size: few; j_call: TRBJ1-3; d_call: .; v_call: TRBV6-1; cdr3_aa: CASSENDHSGNTIYF; cdr3_nt: TGTGCCAGCAGTGAAAATGACCACTCTGGAAACACCATATATTTT
clone_size: .; j_call: TRBJ2-7; d_call: .; v_call: TRBV15; cdr3_aa: CATSSLIFYEQYF; cdr3_nt: TGTGCCACCAGCAGCCTGATCTTTTACGAGCAGTACTTC
clone_size: many; j_call: TRBJ2-2; d_call: TRBD2; v_call: TRBV7-6; cdr3_aa: CASSLAVGLAGGLPNTGELFF; cdr3_nt: TGTGCCAGCAGCTTAGCAGTCGGACTAGCGGGGGGCCTACCGAACACCGGGGAGCTGTTTTTT
clone_size: .; j_call: TRBJ2-2; d_call: .; v_call: TRBV7-6; cdr3_aa: CASSLESMGTGELFF; cdr3_nt: TGTGCCAGCAGCTTAGAATCCATGGGCACCGGGGAGCTGTTTTTT
clone_size: once; j_call: TRBJ2-1; d_call: TRBD1; v_call: TRBV6-6; cdr3_aa: CTSSYTAGTGYNEQFF; cdr3_nt: TGTACCAGCAGTTACACGGCCGGGACAGGGTACAATGAGCAGTTCTTC
clone_size: many; j_call: TRBJ2-2; d_call: .; v_call: TRBV7-9; cdr3_aa: CASSLTDTGELFF; cdr3_nt: TGTGCCAGCAGCTTGACTGACACCGGGGAGCTGTTTTTT
clone_size: .; j_call: TRBJ1-2; d_call: .; v_call: TRBV4-1; cdr3_aa: CASSPGLGVTNYGYTF; cdr3_nt: TGCGCCAGCAGCCCAGGATTAGGGGTAACTAACTATGGCTACACCTTC
clone_size: .; j_call: TRBJ2-3; d_call: TRBD1; v_call: TRBV28; cdr3_aa: CASTLDRAADTQYF; cdr3_nt: TGTGCCAGCACCTTGGACAGGGCTGCAGATACGCAGTATTTT
clone_size: few; j_call: TRBJ2-2; d_call: .; v_call: TRBV10-1; cdr3_aa: CASAGQTGELFF; cdr3_nt: TGCGCCAGCGCTGGACAGACCGGGGAGCTGTTTTTT